This TCR beta chain was recovered during a study of T cell responses to AZD1222 COVID-19 vaccine. Study-wide findings and caveats: Vaccination with two AZD1222 doses was followed by a rise in Spike-specific TCR breadth and depth. The reported proportion of spike-specific TCRs targeting unmutated variant regions was nearly half. Vaccine-associated CD4 TCRs spanned spike, dominant at 160-218 and 743-854. Repertoires were sampled only after the peak T cell response.

The J segment lost 1 base and the V segment lost 4 bases, leaving 6 bases of the junction unmatched. The V gene's germline CDR1 is MGHRA and CDR2 YSYEKL. This CDR3 region has 15 residues. With regard to this clone: The target antigen is unknown.

Measured with immunoSEQ multiplex PCR; TCRdb has only the in-frame clones, and not every one. The repertoire holds about 93,000 clones, with under 90% as singletons. This sequence joins TRBV4-1 and TRBJ1-2, with 7 bases fitting TRBD1. This TCR was sampled from an adult in good health. Sequencing used peripheral blood, obtained on day 0 of MenACWY control vaccination. The CDR3 sequence is CASSLGGGSNYGYTF. CDR3 in DNA: TGCGCCAGCAGCCTGGGAGGGGGCAGTAACTATGGCTACACCTTC.